Listed below are T cell receptor beta chains from one sample, sequenced in a study of shared clonotypes between healthy human individuals. Produced via immunoSEQ multiplex PCR; TCRdb's table is partial and in-frame only. The table shows 450,000 to 500,000 clones, with over 70% occurring only once. Sample: PBMCs. The receptor source for this set is a woman aged 40 to 50 in good health. Some clones in this sample may be carry-over from other donors' samples. Each CDR3 is given with its conserved first and last residue. The D gene is left open where the match is weak. Where a row states a size, it is once, few, many or the class of an expanded clone; other rows omit it.

len,abundance,j_gene,d_gene,v_gene,CDR3aa,CDR3nt
14,few,TRBJ2-5,TRBD1,TRBV28,CASSAGTGTETQYF,TGTGCCAGCAGTGCCGGGACAGGGACGGAGACCCAGTACTTC
12,-,TRBJ2-7,-,TRBV10-3,CAISESGYEQYF,TGTGCCATCAGTGAGTCGGGTTACGAGCAGTACTTC
15,-,TRBJ2-1,TRBD2,TRBV10-3,CAISGGWTSYNEQFF,TGTGCCATCAGTGGGGGATGGACTAGCTACAATGAGCAGTTCTTC
11,-,TRBJ2-1,-,TRBV2,CASSGENEQFF,TGTGCCAGCAGTGGTGAGAATGAGCAGTTCTTC
17,-,TRBJ2-3,TRBD2,TRBV9,CASSVGAGTSGTDTQYF,TGTGCCAGCAGCGTAGGGGCCGGGACTAGCGGCACAGATACGCAGTATTTT
16,-,TRBJ2-3,-,TRBV5-1,CASSSLEAGPTDTQYF,TGCGCCAGCAGCTCCCTCGAAGCAGGGCCGACAGATACGCAGTATTTT
13,-,TRBJ1-1,-,TRBV19,CASSLLRQTEAFF,TGTGCCAGTAGTCTCCTCCGACAGACAGAAGCTTTCTTT
14,-,TRBJ2-2,TRBD1,TRBV7-9,CASSFVTGARELFF,TGTGCCAGCAGTTTCGTGACAGGGGCCAGGGAGCTGTTTTTT
15,-,TRBJ1-3,-,TRBV28,CASSLAPWYGNTIYF,TGTGCCAGCAGTTTGGCACCTTGGTATGGAAACACCATATATTTT
16,-,TRBJ2-7,TRBD2,TRBV19,CASSRRAGGLSYEQYF,TGTGCCAGTAGTCGAAGAGCGGGAGGACTATCCTACGAGCAGTACTTC
15,-,TRBJ1-5,-,TRBV10-3,CAISDREGYNQPQHF,TGTGCCATCAGTGACAGGGAGGGGTACAATCAGCCCCAGCATTTT
15,-,TRBJ2-3,-,TRBV30,CAWSVSSGTTDTQYF,TGTGCCTGGAGTGTAAGTAGCGGAACCACAGATACGCAGTATTTT
13,few,TRBJ1-2,TRBD1,TRBV30,CAWTGQGAIGYTF,TGTGCCTGGACGGGACAGGGGGCAATTGGCTACACCTTC
16,-,TRBJ2-3,TRBD2,TRBV4-1,CASSRNSGNWADTQYF,TGCGCCAGCAGCCGAAACAGCGGGAATTGGGCGGATACGCAGTATTTT
15,-,TRBJ1-4,TRBD1,TRBV18,CASSSEQGTNEKLFF,TGTGCCAGCTCATCCGAACAGGGGACTAATGAAAAACTGTTTTTT
16,-,TRBJ1-4,-,TRBV5-6,CASSLADGSTNEKLFF,TGTGCCAGCAGCTTGGCCGACGGATCAACTAATGAAAAACTGTTTTTT